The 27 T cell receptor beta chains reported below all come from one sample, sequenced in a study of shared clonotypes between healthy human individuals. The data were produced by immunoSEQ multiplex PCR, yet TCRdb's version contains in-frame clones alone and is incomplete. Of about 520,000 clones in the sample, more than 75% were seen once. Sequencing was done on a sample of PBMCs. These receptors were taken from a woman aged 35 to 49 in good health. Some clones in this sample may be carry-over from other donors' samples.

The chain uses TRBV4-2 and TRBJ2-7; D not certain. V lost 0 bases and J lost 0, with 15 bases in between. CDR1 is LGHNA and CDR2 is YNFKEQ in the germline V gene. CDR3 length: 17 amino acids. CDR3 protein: CASSQEGYGPNSYEQYF. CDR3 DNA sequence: TGTGCCAGCAGCCAAGAGGGATATGGTCCAAACTCCTACGAGCAGTACTTC.

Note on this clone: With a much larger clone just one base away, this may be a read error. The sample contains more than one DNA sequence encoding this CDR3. This CDR3 is CASSQEQMRGYTF. The CDR3 DNA is TGTGCCAGCAGCCAAGAACAAATGCGGGGCTACACCTTC. The chain combines TRBV14 with TRBJ1-2; D unclear. Trimming left V 0 bases short and J 8 bases short, with 10 bases between. CDR3 size: 13 residues. Germline assignment: CDR1 SGHDN and CDR2 FVKESK.

The CDR3 bases are TGTGCCATCCGCCCCTATGGACGGAACTATGGCTACACCTTC. The encoded protein is CAIRPYGRNYGYTF. The J gene is TRBJ1-2, the V gene TRBV6-5; D is ambiguous. This CDR3 region has 14 residues. Germline V gene data show CDR1 as MNHEY and CDR2 as SVGAGI. V was trimmed by 10 bases and J by 2 bases, leaving 17 bases between them.

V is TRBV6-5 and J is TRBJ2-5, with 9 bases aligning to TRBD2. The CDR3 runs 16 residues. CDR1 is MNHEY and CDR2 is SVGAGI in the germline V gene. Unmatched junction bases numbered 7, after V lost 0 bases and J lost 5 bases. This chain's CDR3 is CASSYSGGRVQETQYF. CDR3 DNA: TGTGCCAGCAGTTACTCTGGCGGGAGGGTACAGGAGACCCAGTACTTC.

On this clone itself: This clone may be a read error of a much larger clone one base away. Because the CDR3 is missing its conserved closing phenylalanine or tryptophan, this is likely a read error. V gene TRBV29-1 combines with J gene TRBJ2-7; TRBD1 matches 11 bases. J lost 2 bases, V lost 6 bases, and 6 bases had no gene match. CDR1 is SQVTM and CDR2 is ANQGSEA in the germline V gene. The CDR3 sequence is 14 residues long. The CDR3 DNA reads TGCAGCGTCCAGAGGGGACAGGGGGCCTACGAGCAGTACCTC. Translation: CSVQRGQGAYEQYL.

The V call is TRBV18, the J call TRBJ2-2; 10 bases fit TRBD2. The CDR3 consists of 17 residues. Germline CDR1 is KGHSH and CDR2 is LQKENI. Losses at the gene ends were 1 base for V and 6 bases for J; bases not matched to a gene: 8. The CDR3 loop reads CASSPRRLAGGSGELFF. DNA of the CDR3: TGTGCCAGCTCACCACGGCGATTAGCGGGAGGATCCGGGGAGCTGTTTTTT.

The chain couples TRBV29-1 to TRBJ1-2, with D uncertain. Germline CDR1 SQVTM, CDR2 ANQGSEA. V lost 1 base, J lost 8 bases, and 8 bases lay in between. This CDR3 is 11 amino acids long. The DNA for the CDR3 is TGCAGCGTTGAAGTGGCGGAGGGCTACACCTTC. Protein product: CSVEVAEGYTF.

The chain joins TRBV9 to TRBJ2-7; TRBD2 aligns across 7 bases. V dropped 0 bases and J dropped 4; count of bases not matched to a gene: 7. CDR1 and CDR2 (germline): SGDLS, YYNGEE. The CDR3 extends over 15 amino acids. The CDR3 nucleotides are TGTGCCAGCAGCGTAGGTCCGACGGGAGGATACGAGCAGTACTTC. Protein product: CASSVGPTGGYEQYF.

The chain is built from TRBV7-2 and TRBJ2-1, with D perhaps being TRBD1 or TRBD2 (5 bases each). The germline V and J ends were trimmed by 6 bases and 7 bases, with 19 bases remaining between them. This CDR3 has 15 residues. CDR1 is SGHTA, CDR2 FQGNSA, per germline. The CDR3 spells CASSRTGASLNEQFF. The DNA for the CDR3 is TGTGCCAGCAGTCGAACCGGGGCCTCCTTAAATGAGCAGTTCTTC.

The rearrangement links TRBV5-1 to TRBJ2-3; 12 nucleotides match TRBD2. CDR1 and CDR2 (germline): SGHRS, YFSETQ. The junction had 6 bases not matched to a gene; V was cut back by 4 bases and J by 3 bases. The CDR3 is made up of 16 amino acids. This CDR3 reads CASSGTSGRFTDTQYF. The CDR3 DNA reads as TGCGCCAGCAGCGGTACTAGCGGGAGGTTTACAGATACGCAGTATTTT.

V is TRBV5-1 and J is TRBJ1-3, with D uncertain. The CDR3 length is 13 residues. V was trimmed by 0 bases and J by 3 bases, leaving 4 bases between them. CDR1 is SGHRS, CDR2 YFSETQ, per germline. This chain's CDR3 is CASSLGIGNTIYF. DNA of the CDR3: TGCGCCAGCAGCTTGGGAATTGGAAACACCATATATTTT.

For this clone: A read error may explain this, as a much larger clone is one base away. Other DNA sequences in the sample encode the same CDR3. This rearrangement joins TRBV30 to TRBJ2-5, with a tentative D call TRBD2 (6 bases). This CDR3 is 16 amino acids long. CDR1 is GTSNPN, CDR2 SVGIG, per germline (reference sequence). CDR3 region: CAWSVGWTNLRETQYF. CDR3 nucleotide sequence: TGTGCCTGGAGTGTAGGGTGGACGAATCTCCGGGAGACTCAGTACTTC. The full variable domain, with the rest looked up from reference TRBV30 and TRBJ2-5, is SQTIHQWPATLVQPVGSPLSLECTVEGTSNPNLYWYRQAAGRGLQLLFYSVGIGQISSEVPQNLSASRPQDRQFILSSKKLLLSDSGFYLCAWSVGWTNLRETQYFGPGTRLLVL.

CDR3 region: CASRPWTGCFGYTF. The CDR3 DNA is TGTGCCAGCAGACCCTGGACAGGGTGCTTTGGCTACACCTTC. The V gene is TRBV28, the J gene TRBJ1-2; 8 bases line up with TRBD1. The germline V gene has CDR1 MDHEN and CDR2 SYDVKM. This CDR3 has 14 amino acids. J gave up 7 bases and V 6 bases, and 10 bases lay outside the gene matches.

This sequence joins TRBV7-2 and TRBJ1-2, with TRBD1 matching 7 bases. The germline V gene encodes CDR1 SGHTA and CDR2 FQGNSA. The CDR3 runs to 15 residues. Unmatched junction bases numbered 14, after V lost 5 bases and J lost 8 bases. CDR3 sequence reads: CASSPTTGEAGGYTF. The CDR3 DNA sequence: TGTGCCAGCAGCCCGACCACAGGGGAGGCAGGAGGCTACACCTTC.

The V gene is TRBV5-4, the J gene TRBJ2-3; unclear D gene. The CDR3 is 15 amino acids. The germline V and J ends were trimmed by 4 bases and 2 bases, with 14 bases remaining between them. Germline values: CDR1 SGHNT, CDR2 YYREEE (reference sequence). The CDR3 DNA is TGTGCCAGCAGCCCCCCCGGAGTCAACACAGATACGCAGTATTTT. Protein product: CASSPPGVNTDTQYF.

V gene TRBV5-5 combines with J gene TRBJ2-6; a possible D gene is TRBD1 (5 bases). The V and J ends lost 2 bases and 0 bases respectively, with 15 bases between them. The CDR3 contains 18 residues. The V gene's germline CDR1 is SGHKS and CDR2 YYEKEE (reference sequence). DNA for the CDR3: TGTGCCAGCAGCTTTTCGGTGGGGCCCTACTCTGGGGCCAACGTCCTGACTTTC. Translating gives CASSFSVGPYSGANVLTF.

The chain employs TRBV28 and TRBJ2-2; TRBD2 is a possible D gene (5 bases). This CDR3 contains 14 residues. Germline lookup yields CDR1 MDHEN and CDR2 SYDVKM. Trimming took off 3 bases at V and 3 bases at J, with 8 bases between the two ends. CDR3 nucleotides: TGTGCCAGCAGTTTCGCACTAGACACCGGGGAGCTGTTTTTT. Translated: CASSFALDTGELFF.

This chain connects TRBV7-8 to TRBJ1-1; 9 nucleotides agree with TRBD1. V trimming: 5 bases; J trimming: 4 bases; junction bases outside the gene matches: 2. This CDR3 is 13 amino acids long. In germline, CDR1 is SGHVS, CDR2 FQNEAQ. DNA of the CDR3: TGTGCCAGCAGCGTACAGGGGGCCACTGAAGCTTTCTTT. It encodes CASSVQGATEAFF.

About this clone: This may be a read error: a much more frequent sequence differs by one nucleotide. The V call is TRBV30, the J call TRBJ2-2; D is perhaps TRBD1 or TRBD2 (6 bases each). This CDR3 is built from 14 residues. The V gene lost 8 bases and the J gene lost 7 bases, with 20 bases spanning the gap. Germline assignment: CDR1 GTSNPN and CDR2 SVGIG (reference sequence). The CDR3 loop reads CATERGVGGGELFF. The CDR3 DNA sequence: TGTGCCACGGAGAGGGGGGTGGGAGGCGGGGAGCTGTTTTTT.

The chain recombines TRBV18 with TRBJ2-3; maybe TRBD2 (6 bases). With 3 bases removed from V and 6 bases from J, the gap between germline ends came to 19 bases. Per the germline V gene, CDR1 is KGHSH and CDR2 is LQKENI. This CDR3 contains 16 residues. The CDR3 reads CASSPRSGEKTDTQYF. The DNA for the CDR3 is TGTGCCAGCTCACCGCGCTCGGGGGAGAAGACGGATACGCAGTATTTT.

CDR3 in amino acids: CASTPLRAGVAAGANVLTF. CDR3 DNA: TGTGCCAGCACCCCCCTCCGGGCGGGGGTTGCTGCTGGGGCCAACGTCCTGACTTTC. This chain connects TRBV27 to TRBJ2-6; 7 positions agree with TRBD2. CDR1 and CDR2 from the germline V gene are MNHEY and SMNVEV (reference sequence). This CDR3 spans 19 amino acids. Trimming removed 7 bases from V and 2 bases from J; junction bases left unmatched: 17.

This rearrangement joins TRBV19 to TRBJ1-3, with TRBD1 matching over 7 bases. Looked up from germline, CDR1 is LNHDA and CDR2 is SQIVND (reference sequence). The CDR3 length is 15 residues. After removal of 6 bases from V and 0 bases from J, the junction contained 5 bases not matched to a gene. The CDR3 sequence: CASSPGQASGNTIYF. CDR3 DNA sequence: TGTGCCAGTAGCCCCGGACAGGCCTCTGGAAACACCATATATTTT.

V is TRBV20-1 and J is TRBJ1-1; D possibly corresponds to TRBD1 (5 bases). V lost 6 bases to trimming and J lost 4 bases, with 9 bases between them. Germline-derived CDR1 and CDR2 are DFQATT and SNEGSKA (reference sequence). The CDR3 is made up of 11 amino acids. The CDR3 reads CSARVGTEAFF. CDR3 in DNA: TGCAGTGCCAGGGTCGGCACTGAAGCTTTCTTT.

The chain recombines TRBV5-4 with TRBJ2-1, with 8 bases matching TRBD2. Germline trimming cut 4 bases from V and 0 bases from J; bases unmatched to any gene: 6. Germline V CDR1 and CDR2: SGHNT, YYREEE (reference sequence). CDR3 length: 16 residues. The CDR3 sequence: CASSPVAGSSYNEQFF. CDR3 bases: TGTGCCAGCAGCCCGGTAGCGGGAAGCTCCTACAATGAGCAGTTCTTC.

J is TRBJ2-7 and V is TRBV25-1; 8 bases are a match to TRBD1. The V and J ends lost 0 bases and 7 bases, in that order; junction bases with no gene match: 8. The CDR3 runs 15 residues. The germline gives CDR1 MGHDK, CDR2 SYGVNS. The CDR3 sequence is CASSEYPQGADEQYF. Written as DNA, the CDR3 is TGTGCCAGCAGTGAATATCCCCAGGGGGCGGATGAGCAGTACTTC.

Here the CDR3 DNA reads TGTGCCAGCAGTTTGGTACCCCCTCCGTTCCCGGCGACTGAAGCTTTCTTT. The encoded protein is CASSLVPPPFPATEAFF. This rearrangement joins TRBV27 to TRBJ1-1, with no clear D. Looked up from germline, CDR1 is MNHEY and CDR2 is SMNVEV (reference sequence). The germline V and J ends were trimmed by 3 bases and 5 bases, with 22 bases remaining between them. The CDR3 totals 17 residues.

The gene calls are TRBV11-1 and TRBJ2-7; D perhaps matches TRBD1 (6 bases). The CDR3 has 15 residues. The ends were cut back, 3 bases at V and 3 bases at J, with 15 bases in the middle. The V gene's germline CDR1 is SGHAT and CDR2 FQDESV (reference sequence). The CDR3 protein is CASSFTGILSYEQYF. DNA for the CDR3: TGTGCCAGCAGCTTTACAGGGATCCTAAGCTACGAGCAGTACTTC.